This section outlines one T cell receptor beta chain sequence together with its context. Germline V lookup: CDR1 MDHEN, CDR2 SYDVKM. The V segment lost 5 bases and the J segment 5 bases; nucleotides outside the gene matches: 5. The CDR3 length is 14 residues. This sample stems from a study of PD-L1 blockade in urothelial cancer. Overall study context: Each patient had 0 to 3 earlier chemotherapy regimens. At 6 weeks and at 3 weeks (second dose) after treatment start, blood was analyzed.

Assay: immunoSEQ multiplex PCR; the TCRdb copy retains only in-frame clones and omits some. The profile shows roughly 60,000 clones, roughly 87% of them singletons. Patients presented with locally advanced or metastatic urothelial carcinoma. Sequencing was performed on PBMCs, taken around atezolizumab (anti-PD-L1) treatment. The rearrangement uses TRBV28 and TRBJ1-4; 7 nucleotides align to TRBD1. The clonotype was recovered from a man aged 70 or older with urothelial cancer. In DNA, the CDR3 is TGTGCCAGCAGTCCAGGGGGAACGAATGAAAAACTGTTTTTT. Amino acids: CASSPGGTNEKLFF.